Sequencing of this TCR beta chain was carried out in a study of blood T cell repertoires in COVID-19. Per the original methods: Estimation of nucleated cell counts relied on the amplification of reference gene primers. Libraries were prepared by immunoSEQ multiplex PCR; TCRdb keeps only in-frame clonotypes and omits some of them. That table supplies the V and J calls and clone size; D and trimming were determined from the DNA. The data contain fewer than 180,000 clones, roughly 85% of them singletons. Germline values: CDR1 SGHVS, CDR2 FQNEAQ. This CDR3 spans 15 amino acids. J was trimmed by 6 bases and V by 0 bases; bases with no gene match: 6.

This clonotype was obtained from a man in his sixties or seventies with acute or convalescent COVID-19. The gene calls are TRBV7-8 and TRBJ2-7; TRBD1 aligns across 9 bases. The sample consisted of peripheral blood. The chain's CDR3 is CASSLASGTGSEQYF. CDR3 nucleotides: TGTGCCAGCAGCTTAGCATCCGGGACAGGGTCCGAGCAGTACTTC.